The subject of this entry is one T cell receptor beta chain. This clone was found a few times. Its antigen is not yet known. Base qualities are missing; no much larger clone stands one base away. These data originate in a study of beta chain features in type 1 diabetes (dated by TCRdb to the late 2010s). For context, the study as a whole: Mean age, gender distribution, total cell number and subset yield were not different between patients and healthy donors. A total of 107,917,701 sorted cells were examined across all samples, and the number of cells per subset was strongly correlated with RNA yield. Regulatory and stem cell-like memory subsets were obtained from only 8 patients and roughly 8 healthy donors, while naive and central memory subsets were obtained from all 30 or so donors. The study compared the TCRB repertoires of sorted circulating CD4+ T cell subsets in recently diagnosed type 1 diabetes patients with those in matched healthy donors.

The entire isolated RNA was reverse transcribed using the High Capacity cDNA Reverse Transcription Kit, and thus expressed TCRB transcripts were sequenced. Naive, central memory and regulatory T cell samples underwent deep immunoSEQ sequencing, averaging about 3.57 million total reads per sample. Sorted cells were lysed in RLT buffer and RNA was extracted with DNase-treated RNeasy Micro or Mini kits, depending on cell number. To prevent cross-contamination, each cell subset was processed individually, whereas patient and healthy donor samples were processed jointly. The immunoSEQ multiplex PCR was used to amplify TCRB sequences from cDNA, generating 87-bp fragments that spanned the CDR3 region. Sequencing of the amplicons was performed on the Illumina HiSeq platform. Turning to the authors' computational methods: Synthetic template baselines were used to correct PCR bias computationally, reads within Hamming distance 2 were collapsed together, and singletons that could not be merged were discarded. By aligning reads against IMGT, V, D and J genes, CDR3 length, and insertions or deletions at six rearrangement sites were assigned. Within each subset, clonotype counts were normalized to sorted cell number, and only after that were true diversity and Gini coefficients computed with the tcR R package. The overlap coefficient, calculated on TCRB nucleotide sequences, was used to quantify repertoire sharing. Out-of-frame TCRB sequences from naive cells were analyzed as a proxy for the pre-selection repertoire. TCRdb holds this immuneACCESS table with in-frame rearrangements only. Some clones are missing; in checked studies, unresolved V genes explain under half, and the rest has no known cause. Clone size and the V and J calls come from that table; the DNA yielded D and trimming. The sample table records some 660,000 clones; around 15% of these occur just once. The biggest ten clones account for 0.03% to 0.045% of the sample.

Overall study results and their limits: Shorter templates might be favored by PCR, yet because patient and control samples were amplified and corrected together, any such skew would affect both groups equally. Because cDNA was sequenced instead of genomic DNA, activated cells with high expression could be over-represented, although the groups did not differ in activation or CD3 levels. Naive, central memory and regulatory TCRB repertoires appeared to be more alike among patients than among healthy donors. Patients with type 1 diabetes made fewer insertions and deleted more nucleotides at VDJ recombination sites, implying thymic rearrangement abnormalities. Because the HLA sub-analyses included only small numbers of individuals, any influence of HLA type on TCRB rearrangement was left unresolved. A moderate but significant shortening of TCRB CDR3 length was observed in type 1 diabetes patients in all four CD4+ subsets.

A single peripheral blood draw of approximately 0.11 L on average was collected from each donor into heparinised tubes. A BD FACSAria II was used to sort naive, central memory, regulatory and stem cell-like memory CD4+ T cells with a panel that included CD45RO, CCR7, CD25, CD127, CD95 and CD27. Every sorted population had a purity above 95%. PBMCs were isolated right away by Lymphoprep density gradient centrifugation and were stained directly, without culture. Samples were stained and sorted in pairs, with one healthy donor and one patient per experiment, so that batch effects were minimized. The material sequenced was naive CD4+ T cells from blood. Reading the label with the study, this specimen's cell subset or site is: true naive CD4+ T cells. The receptor comes from a man aged 18 to 29 with type 1 diabetes.

The sequenced DNA: TGTGCCAGGGGGAGGGATTCGTCTAATGAAAAACTGTTTTTT. This translates into CARGRDSSNEKLFF. The chain couples TRBV7-2 to TRBJ1-4, with no D gene named confidently. The CDR3 sequence holds 14 residues, the cysteine and phenylalanine included. The entry retains the CDR3 DNA only, 42 bases that are in frame from base 1. V is cut by 9 bases and J by 3 bases, and the space between the germline ends is 14 bases. In the germline V gene, CDR1 corresponds to SGHTA and CDR2 to FQGNSA.